Following are 31 T cell receptor beta chains from one sample sequenced in a study of CD4+ T cells in melanoma. Measured with immunoSEQ multiplex PCR; TCRdb has only the in-frame clones, and not every one. The repertoire holds around 130,000 clones, with around nine tenths as singletons. Receptors originate from a human donor with melanoma.

This rearrangement joins TRBV5-1 to TRBJ2-3; tentatively, D is TRBD2 (5 bases). V was trimmed by 4 bases and J by 0 bases, leaving 6 bases between them. The CDR3 is made up of 13 amino acids. Germline V lookup: CDR1 SGHRS, CDR2 YFSETQ. CDR3 amino acids: CASSRGSTDTQYF. DNA for the CDR3: TGCGCCAGCAGCAGAGGGAGCACAGATACGCAGTATTTT.

J is TRBJ2-6 and V is TRBV6-1; TRBD2 agrees at 9 bases. CDR3 length: 18 amino acids. J lost 0 bases, V lost 2 bases, and 5 bases had no gene match. The germline V gene has CDR1 MNHNS and CDR2 SASEGT. CDR3 in DNA: TGTGCCAGCAGTGAATACAGCGGGGGGTTCTCTGGGGCCAACGTCCTGACTTTC. This sequence encodes CASSEYSGGFSGANVLTF.

This chain joins TRBV5-4 and TRBJ2-5, with D possibly matching TRBD1 (6 bases). The CDR3 totals 20 residues. Trimming stripped 4 bases from V and 6 bases from J, with 34 bases between. Germline lookup yields CDR1 SGHNT and CDR2 YYREEE (reference sequence). The CDR3 sequence is CASSPFDRTFDLPNRKTQYF. The CDR3 DNA is TGTGCCAGCAGCCCGTTTGACAGGACCTTCGACCTTCCAAACCGTAAGACCCAGTACTTC.

This CDR3 is CASSLTFTGRETQYF. The CDR3 DNA is TGTGCCAGCAGCCTAACCTTTACAGGGAGAGAGACCCAGTACTTC. The chain links TRBV7-8 to TRBJ2-5; D is possibly TRBD1 (6 bases). This CDR3 comprises 15 residues. Germline V gene lookup returns CDR1 SGHVS and CDR2 FQNEAQ. V lost 5 bases, J lost 4 bases, and 17 bases lay in between.

The V and J genes are TRBV6-1 and TRBJ2-7, with 12 positions matching TRBD1. CDR1 is MNHNS and CDR2 is SASEGT in the germline V gene. V was pared by 0 bases and J by 5 bases, with 5 bases of the junction left unmatched. CDR3 length: 16 residues. The CDR3 bases are TGTGCCAGCAGTGAAGCGGGGGGACAGGGGGCACACGAGCAGTACTTC. Translated, it gives CASSEAGGQGAHEQYF.

This chain uses TRBV2 with TRBJ1-5; 9 bases are a match to TRBD1. J was trimmed by 9 bases and V by 7 bases; bases with no gene match: 10. Germline V gene data show CDR1 as SNHLY and CDR2 as FYNNEI. The CDR3 is 14 residues long. The CDR3 is CASTLGTGRGPQHF. Written as DNA, the CDR3 is TGTGCCAGCACCCTAGGGACAGGGAGAGGGCCCCAGCATTTT. Based on the CDR3 plus reference TRBV2 and TRBJ1-5, the full variable domain is EPEVTQTPSHQVTQMGQEVILRCVPISNHLYFYWYRQILGQKVEFLVSFYNNEISEKSEIFDDQFSVERPDGSNFTLKIRSTKLEDSAMYFCASTLGTGRGPQHFGDGTRLSIL.

The chain joins TRBV10-2 to TRBJ1-5; the D is unclear. Germline CDR1 and CDR2: WSHSY and SAAADI. Deletions cut 4 bases from V and 8 bases from J, with 12 bases between. CDR3 length: 13 residues. In DNA form, the CDR3 reads TGCGCCAGCAGTGGGTCCCCTCAGAAGCCCCAGCATTTT. Its protein is CASSGSPQKPQHF.

In its sample, this clone was seen once. Written as DNA, the CDR3 is TGTGCCAGCAGCTTCGGGACCTTGAACACTGAAGCTTTCTTT. It specifies CASSFGTLNTEAFF. The rearrangement uses TRBV7-6 and TRBJ1-1; a weak D match, TRBD1 (5 bases). CDR3 length: 14 amino acids. V shed 3 bases and J shed 0 bases, with 8 bases lying between them. From germline, CDR1 is SGHVS and CDR2 FNYEAQ. Based on the CDR3 plus reference TRBV7-6 and TRBJ1-1, the full variable domain is GAGVSQSPRYKVTKRGQDVALRCDPISGHVSLYWYRQALGQGPEFLTYFNYEAQQDKSGLPNDRFSAERPEGSISTLTIQRTEQRDSAMYRCASSFGTLNTEAFFGQGTRLTVV.

The chain couples TRBV29-1 to TRBJ2-3, with D perhaps matching TRBD1 (6 bases). Germline CDR1 is SQVTM and CDR2 is ANQGSEA. The CDR3 loop spans 14 amino acids. The V end lost 4 bases, the J end lost 6 bases, and 17 bases lay between the germline ends. CDR3 loop: CSVGAGAGSDTQYF. The DNA for the CDR3 is TGCAGCGTTGGGGCAGGGGCGGGTTCGGATACGCAGTATTTT.

The V and J genes are TRBV10-2 and TRBJ2-3; D remains unclear. This CDR3 comprises 17 residues. CDR1 is WSHSY and CDR2 is SAAADI in the germline V gene. Trimming cost V 3 bases and J 0 bases, with 16 bases left between them. The CDR3 DNA follows: TGCGCCAGCAGTGACTGGTTTGGCGGAGAGAGCACAGATACGCAGTATTTT. This codes for CASSDWFGGESTDTQYF.

The genes are TRBV2 and TRBJ1-6; D unclear. CDR1 is SNHLY, CDR2 FYNNEI, per germline. The CDR3 contains 16 residues. V gave up 1 base and J gave up 10 bases, with 17 bases separating them. CDR3 sequence (DNA): TGTGCCAGCAGTGAAGAGACGGGGAGGGTTGGATCACCCCTCCACTTT. This translates into CASSEETGRVGSPLHF. The full variable domain, in which reference TRBV2 and TRBJ1-6 provide the parts outside the CDR3, is EPEVTQTPSHQVTQMGQEVILRCVPISNHLYFYWYRQILGQKVEFLVSFYNNEISEKSEIFDDQFSVERPDGSNFTLKIRSTKLEDSAMYFCASSEETGRVGSPLHFGNGTRLTVT.

This clone was counted once. V usage is TRBV27 and J usage is TRBJ2-1, with 9 bases lining up with TRBD2. This CDR3 has 15 amino acids. V gave up 3 bases and J gave up 3 bases; unmatched junction bases: 3. From germline, CDR1 is MNHEY and CDR2 SMNVEV (reference sequence). The CDR3 protein is CASSFGSGGYNEQFF. DNA of the CDR3: TGTGCCAGCAGTTTCGGTAGCGGGGGCTACAATGAGCAGTTCTTC.

The rearrangement uses TRBV5-1 and TRBJ2-5, with D unresolved. V was trimmed by 0 bases and J by 5 bases, leaving 14 bases between them. Germline V gene sequence: CDR1 SGHRS, CDR2 YFSETQ. This CDR3 comprises 15 residues. The CDR3 loop reads CASSLVAFLGETQYF. The CDR3 DNA follows: TGCGCCAGCAGCTTGGTTGCCTTCTTGGGGGAGACCCAGTACTTC.

The chain recombines TRBV18 with TRBJ2-7; 8 nucleotides line up with TRBD2. Germline V gene lookup returns CDR1 KGHSH and CDR2 LQKENI. Trimming took 0 bases from V and 4 from J; bases not matched to a gene: 8. The CDR3 consists of 16 residues. The CDR3 reads CASSPPSAGGGYEQYF. The CDR3 DNA reads as TGTGCCAGCTCACCACCTTCGGCGGGGGGCGGGTACGAGCAGTACTTC.

The genes are TRBV5-1 and TRBJ2-5, with TRBD1 matching over 8 bases. The CDR3 runs 13 residues. In germline, CDR1 is SGHRS, CDR2 YFSETQ. The V and J ends lost 5 bases and 5 bases, in that order; junction bases with no gene match: 5. The CDR3 coding sequence is TGCGCCAGCAGAACGGACAGGGTTGAGACCCAGTACTTC. Protein sequence: CASRTDRVETQYF.

The V and J genes are TRBV5-5 and TRBJ1-5; no reliable D call. V lost 0 bases and J 4 bases, leaving 14 bases between the germline ends. CDR1 is SGHKS and CDR2 is YYEKEE in the germline V gene (reference sequence). This CDR3 spans 16 amino acids. Here the CDR3 DNA reads TGTGCCAGCAGCTTGGCCCTACCGGGTGGGAATCAGCCCCAGCATTTT. It codes for CASSLALPGGNQPQHF.

This clone has just a few counts. The rearrangement uses TRBV11-2 and TRBJ2-5, with 8 bases fitting TRBD1. Looked up from germline, CDR1 is SGHAT and CDR2 is FQNNGV. Unmatched junction bases numbered 6, after V lost 4 bases and J lost 5 bases. The CDR3 is made up of 14 amino acids. The DNA for the CDR3 is TGTGCCAGCAGCTCGGACAGGGTGTGGGAGACCCAGTACTTC. It specifies CASSSDRVWETQYF.

This clone was recorded only once. The chain employs TRBV5-4 and TRBJ1-4, with D perhaps TRBD1 (5 bases). CDR1 and CDR2 from the germline V gene are SGHNT and YYREEE (reference sequence). CDR3 length equals 18 residues. V was clipped by 4 bases and J by 8 bases, with 27 bases between them. The CDR3 DNA sequence: TGTGCCAGCAGCGATGGGGAAGGGGCAGGGTTAAGGAGAGAAAAACTGTTTTTT. It specifies CASSDGEGAGLRREKLFF.

This chain connects TRBV5-1 to TRBJ2-2; perhaps TRBD2 as D (6 bases). CDR1 SGHRS and CDR2 YFSETQ come from the germline V gene. The CDR3 totals 14 residues. V was cut by 2 bases and J by 6 bases, with 11 bases left in between. The CDR3 DNA sequence: TGCGCCAGCAGCTTCGGAGGGGTAGCCGGGGAGCTGTTTTTT. This sequence encodes CASSFGGVAGELFF.

The rearrangement links TRBV29-1 to TRBJ1-1; perhaps TRBD1 as D (6 bases). V dropped 7 bases and J dropped 0 bases, with 12 bases sitting between them. CDR1 and CDR2 (germline): SQVTM, ANQGSEA. This CDR3 is 13 amino acids long. CDR3 in amino acids: CSARGQLNTEAFF. CDR3 DNA: TGCAGCGCAAGAGGACAGCTGAACACTGAAGCTTTCTTT.

This rearrangement joins TRBV12-5 to TRBJ2-3; possible D gene TRBD2, 6 bases. The CDR3 runs 13 residues. V lost 5 bases, J lost 4 bases, and 10 bases lay in between. In germline, CDR1 is LGHNT, CDR2 FRNRAP. The CDR3 region is CASGLSGADTQYF. CDR3 nucleotide sequence: TGTGCTAGTGGTCTCTCGGGGGCAGATACGCAGTATTTT. Together with reference TRBV12-5 and TRBJ2-3, the CDR3 gives the full variable domain: DARVTQTPRHKVTEMGQEVTMRCQPILGHNTVFWYRQTMMQGLELLAYFRNRAPLDDSGMPKDRFSAEMPDATLATLKIQPSEPRDSAVYFCASGLSGADTQYFGPGTRLTVL.

The gene calls are TRBV6-1 and TRBJ2-5; 7 bases match TRBD1. After removal of 4 bases from V and 0 bases from J, the junction contained 8 bases not matched to a gene. The CDR3 runs 16 residues. Germline lookup yields CDR1 MNHNS and CDR2 SASEGT. The CDR3 DNA sequence: TGTGCCAGCAGTGGAGACAGGGCCTCCTACCAAGAGACCCAGTACTTC. Protein product: CASSGDRASYQETQYF.

A note on this clone: Other DNA variants within this sample encode the same CDR3. The CDR3 sequence: CASSVGVGSDTQYF. Written as DNA, the CDR3 is TGTGCCAGCAGCGTAGGTGTAGGTTCAGATACGCAGTATTTT. This chain joins TRBV9 and TRBJ2-3, with D uncertain. V lost 0 bases to trimming and J lost 4 bases, with 9 bases between them. The V gene's germline CDR1 is SGDLS and CDR2 YYNGEE. The length of the CDR3 is 14 residues.

The rearrangement joins TRBV9 to TRBJ2-1; D is uncertain. Germline-derived CDR1 and CDR2 are SGDLS and YYNGEE. Trimming removed 3 bases at V and 0 bases at J, with 19 bases between. The CDR3 totals 18 residues. CDR3 residues: CASSALSLGRRSYNEQFF. In DNA form, the CDR3 reads TGTGCCAGCAGCGCCCTATCCCTTGGCCGTCGCTCCTACAATGAGCAGTTCTTC.

This chain links TRBV15 with TRBJ1-1, with a weak D call TRBD1 (6 bases). The CDR3 contains 15 residues. Germline values: CDR1 LNHNV, CDR2 YYDKDF (reference sequence). Trimming took off 6 bases at V and 1 base at J, with 15 bases between the two ends. CDR3 nucleotides: TGTGCCACCAGTCTCGGGGGGCGTAGGAACACTGAAGCTTTCTTT. Protein sequence: CATSLGGRRNTEAFF.

To note about this clone: Since the CDR3 does not end with the conserved phenylalanine or tryptophan, this likely comes from a read error. It is unclear where the CDR3 begins or ends on the DNA, so no DNA is shown, and the CDR3 is as TCRdb lists it. This chain connects TRBV7-9 to TRBJ1-3; whether TRBD1, the table's D call, matches the DNA was not checked. The CDR3 length is 12 residues, termini included. Germline V gives CDR1 SEHNR, CDR2 FQNEAQ (reference sequence). The CDR3 loop is CASSDQTGHLGT.

The rearrangement uses TRBV2 and TRBJ1-1; D gene uncertain. Trimming removed 3 bases from V and 0 bases from J, with 8 bases in between. CDR1 is SNHLY, CDR2 FYNNEI, per germline. The CDR3 contains 14 residues. The CDR3 bases are TGTGCCAGCAGTGAGGCCGCAGTGAACACTGAAGCTTTCTTT. This translates into CASSEAAVNTEAFF. The whole variable domain, remainder taken from reference TRBV2 and TRBJ1-1, is EPEVTQTPSHQVTQMGQEVILRCVPISNHLYFYWYRQILGQKVEFLVSFYNNEISEKSEIFDDQFSVERPDGSNFTLKIRSTKLEDSAMYFCASSEAAVNTEAFFGQGTRLTVV.

The chain is built from TRBV19 and TRBJ1-2, with D hard to call. V lost 1 base to trimming and J lost 5 bases, with 14 bases between them. Germline V gene lookup returns CDR1 LNHDA and CDR2 SQIVND (reference sequence). This CDR3 is built from 15 residues. CDR3 sequence (DNA): TGTGCCAGTAGTATAGCGTCACAGCCCCTTTATGGCTACACCTTC. It codes for CASSIASQPLYGYTF.

This chain connects TRBV7-9 to TRBJ2-5, with 8 bases identical to TRBD2. V was pared by 4 bases and J by 5 bases, with 6 bases of the junction left unmatched. Germline CDR1 SEHNR, CDR2 FQNEAQ (reference sequence). The CDR3 loop spans 14 amino acids. For the CDR3, the DNA is TGTGCCAGCAGCTACGGGGGGGCCGGGGAGACCCAGTACTTC. Translating it yields CASSYGGAGETQYF.

This clone showed up just a few times. The chain has TRBV29-1 and TRBJ1-1; no definite D call. Trimming stripped 4 bases from V and 1 base from J, with 7 bases between. The CDR3 runs to 12 residues. Germline loops: CDR1 SQVTM, CDR2 ANQGSEA. CDR3 region: CSVVWGNTEAFF. CDR3 coding DNA: TGCAGCGTTGTTTGGGGGAACACTGAAGCTTTCTTT.

The chain links TRBV6-1 to TRBJ2-2; D is perhaps TRBD1 (6 bases). V was clipped by 5 bases and J by 6 bases, with 13 bases between them. CDR3 length: 14 residues. The germline CDR1 and CDR2 sequences are MNHNS and SASEGT. The CDR3 DNA is TGTGCCAGCAGTTGGACAGATCGCCCCGGGGAGCTGTTTTTT. This codes for CASSWTDRPGELFF.